The present T cell receptor (beta chain) was sequenced within a study of radiotherapy plus CTLA-4 blockade in lung cancer. Study at large: Objective responses were observed in about a sixth of patients, and disease control was achieved by 30% to 35%.

CDR1 is MNHNY and CDR2 is SVGAGI in the germline V gene (reference sequence). The CDR3 is 14 residues long. With ipilimumab providing CTLA-4 blockade, focal radiation was administered to patients who had chemo-refractory metastatic non-small-cell lung cancer. This table comes from immunoSEQ multiplex PCR, and its TCRdb copy is limited to in-frame clones, with some not included. This table has more than 40,000 clones, roughly 76% appearing once. Study-wide results and caveats: Together with interferon-beta, which increased in serum after radiation, early dynamic changes in blood T cell clones were reportedly the best predictors of response.

Regarding this clone: Its antigen remains unknown.

This TCR was sampled from a human donor with non-small cell lung cancer who had a complete response to radiotherapy plus ipilimumab. The rearrangement links TRBV6-6 to TRBJ2-5, with D possibly TRBD2 on 6 matching bases. TRBJ2-7 matches the DNA end more closely, so the J call is doubtful. Sample: peripheral blood, taken from a patient treated with radiotherapy plus ipilimumab. The CDR3 spells CASSYRDFIYEQYF. In DNA form, the CDR3 reads TGTGCCAGCAGTTACCGGGACTTTATTTACGAGCAGTACTTC.